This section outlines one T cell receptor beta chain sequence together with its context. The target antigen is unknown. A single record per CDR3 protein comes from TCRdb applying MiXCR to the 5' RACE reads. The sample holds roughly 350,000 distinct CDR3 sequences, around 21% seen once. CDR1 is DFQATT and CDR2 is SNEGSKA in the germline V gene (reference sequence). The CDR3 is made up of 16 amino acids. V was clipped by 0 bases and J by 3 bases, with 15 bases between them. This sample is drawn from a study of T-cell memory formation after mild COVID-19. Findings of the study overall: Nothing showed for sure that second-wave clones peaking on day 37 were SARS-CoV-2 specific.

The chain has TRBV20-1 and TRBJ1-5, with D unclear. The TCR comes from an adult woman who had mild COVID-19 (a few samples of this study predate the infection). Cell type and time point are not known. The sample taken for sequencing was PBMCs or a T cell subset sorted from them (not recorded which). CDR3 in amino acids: CSARDRRSTINQPQHF. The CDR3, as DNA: TGCAGTGCTAGAGATCGGCGGTCAACGATCAATCAGCCCCAGCATTTT.